This T cell receptor (beta chain) came from a study of breast tumors, draining lymph nodes, adjacent tissues. Many counts were recorded for this clonotype. The lymph nodes were axillary draining lymph nodes from breast cancer patients. TCRdb reprocessed the multiplex PCR reads via MiXCR and lists one record per CDR3 protein. Among about 200,000 distinct CDR3 sequences listed, around 34% were seen once. The CDR3 contains 15 residues. In germline, CDR1 is SEHNR, CDR2 FQNEAQ (reference sequence). V lost 1 base to trimming and J lost 5 bases, with 14 bases between them. V usage is TRBV7-9 and J usage is TRBJ2-5, with a tentative D call TRBD1 (6 bases). Specimen: axillary lymph node tissue. This receptor was identified in a female donor with breast cancer. Some clones in this sample may be carry-over from other donors' samples. CDR3 region: CASSLGSGVGETQYF. CDR3 nucleotide sequence: TGTGCCAGCAGCTTAGGGTCAGGGGTTGGCGAGACCCAGTACTTC.